This T cell receptor beta chain was recorded in a study of shared clonotypes between healthy human individuals. Here immunoSEQ multiplex PCR was the method, and the copy in TCRdb shows in-frame clones only, minus some. The table lists 90,000 to 130,000 clones, about 71% of them singletons. This clone was seen only once. The CDR3 runs to 17 residues. Looked up from germline, CDR1 is SEHNR and CDR2 is FQNEAQ (reference sequence). Trimming stripped 1 base from V and 0 bases from J, with 13 bases between. The receptor was derived from a woman aged 25 to 39 in good health. The chain couples TRBV7-9 to TRBJ2-1, with D maybe TRBD2 (5 bases). The sequencing sample was made of memory CD8+ T cells sorted from blood. Noted subset: CD45RO+ cells pooled with CCR7-negative TemRA cells. The CDR3 region has the DNA TGTGCCAGCAGCTTAGAAGGCTCCGGGGACTCCTACAATGAGCAGTTCTTC. It yields the protein CASSLEGSGDSYNEQFF.